These T cell receptor beta chains were read from a single sample in a study of T cells in Graves' hyperthyroidism and ophthalmopathy. TCRdb reprocessed the multiplex PCR reads via MiXCR and lists one record per CDR3 protein. The sample carries around 600,000 distinct CDR3 sequences, 12% to 15% recorded once. Input material: blood. These receptor sequences come from a woman aged 18-29 years with Graves' ophthalmopathy. Both conserved end residues are part of each CDR3. Each record gives: J gene, clone size, V gene, D gene, CDR3 protein, CDR3 DNA. D genes are given only for firm matches. Only some rows state a clone size, as once, few, many or a class for expanded clones.

TRBJ2-1,once,TRBV10-2,TRBD2,CASSLRDPRGLAGGHEQFF,TGTGCCAGCTCCCTCCGGGACCCCAGAGGGCTAGCGGGAGGTCATGAGCAGTTCTTC
TRBJ1-4,-,TRBV10-3,TRBD1,CAISRSSGGDEKLFF,TGTGCCATCAGCCGATCCTCAGGGGGCGATGAAAAACTGTTTTTT
TRBJ2-7,many,TRBV30,-,CAWTSGAPYEQYF,TGTGCCTGGACTTCGGGGGCCCCCTACGAGCAGTACTTC
TRBJ2-3,few,TRBV2,-,CASDRRETQYF,TGTGCCAGTGACCGGAGGGAAACGCAGTATTTT
TRBJ2-7,-,TRBV20-1,TRBD2,CSAAIGTSGSYEQYF,TGCAGTGCTGCGATCGGGACTAGCGGGAGTTACGAGCAGTACTTC
TRBJ2-1,many,TRBV28,-,CASQWRGSYNEQFF,TGTGCCAGCCAATGGAGGGGCTCCTACAATGAGCAGTTCTTC
TRBJ1-1,many,TRBV20-1,-,CSARGDTGTEAFF,TGCAGTGCTAGAGGGGACACGGGTACTGAAGCTTTCTTT
TRBJ2-5,few,TRBV19,-,CASSIHSLDSKRAQYF,TGTGCCAGTAGTATTCACAGCTTGGACTCCAAGAGGGCCCAGTACTTC
TRBJ2-7,many,TRBV2,TRBD1,CASRRDSYEQYF,TGTGCCAGCAGGAGGGACAGCTACGAGCAGTACTTC
TRBJ1-5,many,TRBV12-3/TRBV12-4,-,CASRPDSSNQPQHF,TGTGCCAGCAGACCAGACAGTAGCAATCAGCCCCAGCATTTT